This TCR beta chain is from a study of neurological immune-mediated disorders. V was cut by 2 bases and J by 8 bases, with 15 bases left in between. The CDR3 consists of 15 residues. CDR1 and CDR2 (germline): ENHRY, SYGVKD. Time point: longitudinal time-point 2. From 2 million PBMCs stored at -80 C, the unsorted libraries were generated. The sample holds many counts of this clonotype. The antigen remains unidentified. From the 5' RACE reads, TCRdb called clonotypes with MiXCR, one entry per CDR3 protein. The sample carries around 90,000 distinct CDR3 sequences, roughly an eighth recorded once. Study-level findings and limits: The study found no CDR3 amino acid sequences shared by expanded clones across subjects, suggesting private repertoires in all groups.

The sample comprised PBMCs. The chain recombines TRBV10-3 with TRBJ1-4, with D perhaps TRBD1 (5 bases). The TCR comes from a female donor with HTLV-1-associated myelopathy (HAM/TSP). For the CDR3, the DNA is TGTGCCATCAGTGAGGAAGGAAGGAGGGGCGAAAAACTGTTTTTT. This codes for CAISEEGRRGEKLFF.